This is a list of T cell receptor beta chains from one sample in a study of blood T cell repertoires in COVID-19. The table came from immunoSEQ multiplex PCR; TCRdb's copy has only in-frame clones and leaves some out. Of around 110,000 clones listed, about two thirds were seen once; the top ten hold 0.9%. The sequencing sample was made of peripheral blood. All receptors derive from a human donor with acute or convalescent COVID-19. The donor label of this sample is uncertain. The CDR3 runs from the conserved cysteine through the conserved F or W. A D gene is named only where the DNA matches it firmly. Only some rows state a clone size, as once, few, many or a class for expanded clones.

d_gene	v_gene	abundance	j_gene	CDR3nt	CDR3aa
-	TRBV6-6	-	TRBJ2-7	TGTGCCAGCAGTTACTCGACTGCTTCGGACGAGCAGTACTTC	CASSYSTASDEQYF
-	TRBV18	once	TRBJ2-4	TGTGCCAGCTCACCGGCGACAGCGGGCAAAAACATTCAGTACTTC	CASSPATAGKNIQYF
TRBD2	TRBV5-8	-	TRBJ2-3	TGTGCCAGCAGCCCGGGACTAGCAATAGATACGCAGTATTTT	CASSPGLAIDTQYF
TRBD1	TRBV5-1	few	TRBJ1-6	TGCGCCAGCAGCTTGGCCATCGGGGACAGGGGGCATTCACCCCTCCACTTT	CASSLAIGDRGHSPLHF
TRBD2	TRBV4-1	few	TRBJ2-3	TGCGCCAGCAGCCGGACCGCAGGCGGTAGCGGGAGCACAGATACGCAGTATTTT	CASSRTAGGSGSTDTQYF
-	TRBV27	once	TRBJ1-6	TGTGCCAGCAGTTACAGGGATGGCTCTGGTAATTCACCCCTCCACTTT	CASSYRDGSGNSPLHF
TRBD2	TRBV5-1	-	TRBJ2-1	TGCGCCAGCAGCTTGACCAGCGGGGGCTACAATGAGCAGTTCTTC	CASSLTSGGYNEQFF
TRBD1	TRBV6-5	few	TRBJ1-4	TGTGCCAGCAGTTACTCGGCCAGGGGGTATGAAAAACTGTTTTTT	CASSYSARGYEKLFF
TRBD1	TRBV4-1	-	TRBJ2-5	TGCGCCAGCAGCCAAGCCGGGACAGGGAGCAAAGAGACCCAGTACTTC	CASSQAGTGSKETQYF
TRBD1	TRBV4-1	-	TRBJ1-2	TGCGCCAGCAGCCAAGGGACAGGGTCACGGAACTATGGCTACACCTTC	CASSQGTGSRNYGYTF
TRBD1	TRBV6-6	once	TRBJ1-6	TGTGCCAGCAGTCGATCGGACAGGGGAATGAATTCACCCCTCCACTTT	CASSRSDRGMNSPLHF
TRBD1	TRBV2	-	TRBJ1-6	TGTGCCAGCAGTGGCAACAGGGGGCTTGATAATTCACCCCTCCACTTT	CASSGNRGLDNSPLHF
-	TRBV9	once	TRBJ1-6	TGTGCCAGCAGCGCCAGGGTGGCCTATAATTCACCCCTCCACTTT	CASSARVAYNSPLHF
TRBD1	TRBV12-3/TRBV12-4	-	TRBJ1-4	TGTGCCAGCAGTTCGACAGGGTTCGAAAAACTGTTTTTT	CASSSTGFEKLFF
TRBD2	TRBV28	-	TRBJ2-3	TGTGCCAGCAGTTTGGGGCAGGGAGGGGATACGCAGTATTTT	CASSLGQGGDTQYF
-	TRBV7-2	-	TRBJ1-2	TGTGCCAGCAGCTTAGCCGAACAGGGTTTGAGGGGCTACACCTTC	CASSLAEQGLRGYTF
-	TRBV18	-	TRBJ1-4	TGTGCCAGCTCTCCAACAGCCGCAACTAATGAAAAACTGTTTTTT	CASSPTAATNEKLFF
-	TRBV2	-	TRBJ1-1	TGTGCCAGCCGGGTTTTGGAGAACACTGAAGCTTTCTTT	CASRVLENTEAFF
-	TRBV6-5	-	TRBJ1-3	TGTGCCAGCGGGGGGGGGTTCTCTGGAAACACCATATATTTT	CASGGGFSGNTIYF
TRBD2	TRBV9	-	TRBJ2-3	TGTGCCAGCTCGGGGGGGGTAATGGGCACAGATACGCAGTATTTT	CASSGGVMGTDTQYF
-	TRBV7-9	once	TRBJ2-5	TGTGCCAGCAGCTTAGCCCCAGATCTTTATGAGACCCAGTACTTC	CASSLAPDLYETQYF
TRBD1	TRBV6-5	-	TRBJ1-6	TGTGCCAGCAGTTACTCGCTCAGGGGGGATTCACCCCTCCACTTT	CASSYSLRGDSPLHF
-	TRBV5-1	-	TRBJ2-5	TGCGCCAGCAGCTTGGCCGGGGGAACACTCACCCAGTACTTC	CASSLAGGTLTQYF
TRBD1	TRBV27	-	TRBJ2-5	TGTGCCAGCAAGGAAGGACCAAGGACAGGAAACCAAGAGACCCAGTACTTC	CASKEGPRTGNQETQYF
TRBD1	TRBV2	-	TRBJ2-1	TGTGCCAGCAGTGGGACAGGCAACAATGAGCAGTTCTTC	CASSGTGNNEQFF
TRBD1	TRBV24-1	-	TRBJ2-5	TGTGCCACCAGTGATCCCGGGACAGGGGTAGGAGAGACCCAGTACTTC	CATSDPGTGVGETQYF